This T cell receptor (beta chain) was identified during a study of breast tumors, draining lymph nodes, adjacent tissues. TCRdb used MiXCR to reprocess the multiplex PCR reads, holding one entry per CDR3 protein. The sample has 150,000 to 200,000 distinct CDR3 sequences, 30% to 35% seen once. Axillary draining lymph nodes of breast cancer patients supplied the node samples. This clonotype occurred once. The TCR sequence derives from a female donor with breast cancer. Some clones in this sample may be carry-over from other donors' samples. The source material was axillary lymph node tissue.

The CDR3 region has the DNA TGTGCCAGCAGCTTAGACGGGAGAACACGATTAGCCAAAAACATTCAGTACTTC. It is translated as CASSLDGRTRLAKNIQYF. The chain couples TRBV7-9 to TRBJ2-4; possible D gene TRBD2, 6 bases. The CDR3 is made up of 18 amino acids. CDR1 and CDR2 (germline): SEHNR, FQNEAQ (reference sequence). V was clipped by 1 base and J by 0 bases, with 16 bases between them.